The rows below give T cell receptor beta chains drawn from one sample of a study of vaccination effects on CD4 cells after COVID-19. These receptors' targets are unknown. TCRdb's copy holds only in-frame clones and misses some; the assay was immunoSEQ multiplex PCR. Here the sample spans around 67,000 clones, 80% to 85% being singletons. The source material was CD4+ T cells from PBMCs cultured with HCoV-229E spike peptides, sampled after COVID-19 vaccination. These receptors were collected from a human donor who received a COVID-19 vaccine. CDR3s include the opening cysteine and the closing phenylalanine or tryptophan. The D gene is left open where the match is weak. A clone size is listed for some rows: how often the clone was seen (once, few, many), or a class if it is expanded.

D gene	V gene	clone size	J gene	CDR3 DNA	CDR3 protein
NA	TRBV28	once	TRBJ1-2	TGTGCCAGCAGGGGCAGGCCCTATGGCTACACCTTC	CASRGRPYGYTF
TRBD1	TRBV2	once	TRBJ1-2	TGTGCCAGCGGAGACAGGGAACGCTATGGCTACACCTTC	CASGDRERYGYTF
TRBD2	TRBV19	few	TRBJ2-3	TGTGCCAGTAGTATAGGTCCTAGCGGGGCGTCAGATACGCAGTATTTT	CASSIGPSGASDTQYF
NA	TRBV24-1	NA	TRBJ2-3	TGTGCCACCAGTGACCGGACAGAAAAAAAGGGATCCGCAGATACGCAGTATTTT	CATSDRTEKKGSADTQYF
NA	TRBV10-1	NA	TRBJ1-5	TGCGCCAGCAGTGAATCAGGGTTCGGTCAGCCCCAGCATTTT	CASSESGFGQPQHF
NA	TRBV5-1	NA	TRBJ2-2	TGCGCCAGCAGCTTGGGCGGGACCGGGGAGCTGTTTTTT	CASSLGGTGELFF
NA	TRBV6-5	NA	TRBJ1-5	TGTGCCAGCAGTTCCGGGTCCTTGAGCAATCAGCCCCAGCATTTT	CASSSGSLSNQPQHF
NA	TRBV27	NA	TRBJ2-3	TGTGCCAGCAGTTTAAGTCTTAACACAGATACGCAGTATTTT	CASSLSLNTDTQYF
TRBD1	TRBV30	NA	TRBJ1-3	TGTGCCTGGAGTGACAGGGGGCCCACCTCTGGAAACACCATATATTTT	CAWSDRGPTSGNTIYF
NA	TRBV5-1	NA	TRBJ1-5	TGCGCCAGCAGCTTGGGGGGCAGGATAAATCAGCCCCAGCATTTT	CASSLGGRINQPQHF
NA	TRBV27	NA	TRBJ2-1	TGTGCCAGCAGTTTAAATTTGCTAGATGAGCAGTTCTTC	CASSLNLLDEQFF
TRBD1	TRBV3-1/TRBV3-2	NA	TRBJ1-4	TGTGCCAGCAGCCCGACGACAGGGATGAATGAAAAACTGTTTTTT	CASSPTTGMNEKLFF
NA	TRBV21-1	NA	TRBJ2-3	TGTGCCAGCAGCAAAGATGGGGGACCGTCCACAGATACGCAGTATTTT	CASSKDGGPSTDTQYF
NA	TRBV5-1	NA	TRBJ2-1	TGCGCCAGCAGCTTGGTAACAGGGGAGGGCTACAATGAGCAGTTCTTC	CASSLVTGEGYNEQFF
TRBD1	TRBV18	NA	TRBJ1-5	TGTGCCAGCTCACAAGGACAGGGCCGCAATCAGCCCCAGCATTTT	CASSQGQGRNQPQHF
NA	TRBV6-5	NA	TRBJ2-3	TGTGCCAGCAGTTACGGTGGCGTGGGCACGCAGTATTTT	CASSYGGVGTQYF
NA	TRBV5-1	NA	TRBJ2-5	TGCGCCAGCAGCCCCGGACCACAAGAGACCCAGTACTTC	CASSPGPQETQYF
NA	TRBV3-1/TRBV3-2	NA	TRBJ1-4	TGTGCCAGCAGCCGCGACAGCCCGACAACTAATGAAAAACTGTTTTTT	CASSRDSPTTNEKLFF
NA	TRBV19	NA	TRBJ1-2	TGTGCCACTCTAGGGACCTCGACAGGAAGTTATGGCTACACCTTC	CATLGTSTGSYGYTF
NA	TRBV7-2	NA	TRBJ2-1	TGTGCCAGCAGCTTACAGGCAGCGTCACGGGATGAGCAGTTCTTC	CASSLQAASRDEQFF
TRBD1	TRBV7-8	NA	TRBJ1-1	TGTGCCAGCAGCTTGGGACAGGCGCAGAGCACTGAAGCTTTCTTT	CASSLGQAQSTEAFF
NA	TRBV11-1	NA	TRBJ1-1	TGTGCCAGCAGCTTACAGGGAGAGATCACTGAAGCTTTCTTT	CASSLQGEITEAFF
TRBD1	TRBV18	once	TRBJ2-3	TGTGCCAGCTCACCAAGCCCGACGGGACAGGGGTATATGGATACGCAGTATTTT	CASSPSPTGQGYMDTQYF
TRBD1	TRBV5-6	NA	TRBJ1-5	TGTGCCAGCAGCTCTCTAGGGGGACAGTTCAATCAGCCCCAGCATTTT	CASSSLGGQFNQPQHF
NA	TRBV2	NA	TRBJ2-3	TGTGCCAGCAGCGGGGAGGAGGGGTTGAGCACAGATACGCAGTATTTT	CASSGEEGLSTDTQYF
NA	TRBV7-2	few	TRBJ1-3	TGTGCCAGCAGCTTAGTAGGACAAGGTTCCTTTGGAAACACCATATATTTT	CASSLVGQGSFGNTIYF
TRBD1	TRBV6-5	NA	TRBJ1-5	TGTGCCAGCAGTCCCCGGGACAGAAACAATCAGCCCCAGCATTTT	CASSPRDRNNQPQHF
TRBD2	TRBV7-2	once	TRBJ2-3	TGTGCCAGCAGCTTAGTAGCGGGGATAGATACGCAGTATTTT	CASSLVAGIDTQYF
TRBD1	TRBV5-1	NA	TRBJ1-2	TGCGCCAGCAGTGGGACAGCGGTTTCAGGGGGCTACACCTTC	CASSGTAVSGGYTF
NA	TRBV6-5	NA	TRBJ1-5	TGTGCCAGCAGTACCGGGCTGACTCAGCCCCAGCATTTT	CASSTGLTQPQHF
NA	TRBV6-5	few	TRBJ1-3	TGTGCCAGCAGTTATGGCGCAGACTCTGGAAACACCATATATTTT	CASSYGADSGNTIYF
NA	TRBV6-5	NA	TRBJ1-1	TGTGCCAGCAGTTTTTCGATGAACACTGAAGCTTTCTTT	CASSFSMNTEAFF
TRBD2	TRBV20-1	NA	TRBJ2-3	TGCAGTGCTAGTGCCCTTTCCGGGGGGGCTATCACAGATACGCAGTATTTT	CSASALSGGAITDTQYF
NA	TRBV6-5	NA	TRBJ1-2	TGTGCCAGCGCGATTGGGGGTAACTATGGCTACACCTTC	CASAIGGNYGYTF
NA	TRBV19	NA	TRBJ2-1	TGTGCCAGTAGTATAGGGGAAGGACCCTACAATGAGCAGTTCTTC	CASSIGEGPYNEQFF
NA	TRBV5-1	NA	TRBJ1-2	TGCGCCAGCAGCTCCACCCCCTTGGGGAGCTACACCTTC	CASSSTPLGSYTF
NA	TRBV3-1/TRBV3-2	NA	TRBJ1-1	TGTGCCAGCATCCAGGGTCGTAAAAACACTGAAGCTTTCTTT	CASIQGRKNTEAFF
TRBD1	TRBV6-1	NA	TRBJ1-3	TGTGCCAGCAGTGAATCCCGGACAGGGATGGCTGGAAACACCATATATTTT	CASSESRTGMAGNTIYF
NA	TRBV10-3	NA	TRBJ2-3	TGTGCCGTAGGACGGCCTAGCACAGATACGCAGTATTTT	CAVGRPSTDTQYF
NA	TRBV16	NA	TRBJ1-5	TGTGCCAGCAGCCAACAGGGTCCCCAGCCCCAGCATTTT	CASSQQGPQPQHF
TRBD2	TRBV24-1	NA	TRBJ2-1	TGTGCCACCAGTGTTAGCGGGGGGGCCTATGAGCAGTTCTTC	CATSVSGGAYEQFF
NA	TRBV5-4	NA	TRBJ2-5	TGTGCCAGCAGCCCCACCCCCCGGGACTTCACAGAGACCCAGTACTTC	CASSPTPRDFTETQYF
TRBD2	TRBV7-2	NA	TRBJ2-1	TGTGCCAGCAGCCCTCGACTAGCGGGGGGGCCTCACGCGTTCTTC	CASSPRLAGGPHAFF
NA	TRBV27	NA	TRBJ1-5	TGTGCCAGCAGTTCACAGGGCGCGACAATCCCAGGTCAGCCCCAGCATTTT	CASSSQGATIPGQPQHF
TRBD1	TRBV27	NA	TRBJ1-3	TGTGCCAGCGGTTTCCACACAACCGGGACAGGGTCTATTCGATCTGGAAACACCATATATTTT	CASGFHTTGTGSIRSGNTIYF
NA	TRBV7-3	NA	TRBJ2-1	TGTGCCAGCAGCTTAATAGGAGACAATGAGCAGTTCTTC	CASSLIGDNEQFF
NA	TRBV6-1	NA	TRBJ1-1	TGTGCCAGCAGTGTGTCAGGGCGAACAGACCCCTGGGTGAACACTGAAGCTTTCTTT	CASSVSGRTDPWVNTEAFF
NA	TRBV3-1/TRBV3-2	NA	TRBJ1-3	TGTGCCAGCAGCCAAGGGAAGACGTACTCTGGAAACACCATATATTTT	CASSQGKTYSGNTIYF
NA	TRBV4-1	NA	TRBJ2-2	TGCGCCAGCAGCCAAGACCACATTCCCGGGGAGCTGTTTTTT	CASSQDHIPGELFF